Presented here are 7 T cell receptor beta chains from one specimen sequenced in a study of blood T cell repertoires in COVID-19. The protocol was immunoSEQ multiplex PCR, while the TCRdb copy is restricted to in-frame clones and leaves out a portion. The sample contains some 220,000 clones, more than 65% of which appear only once. Specimen: peripheral blood. The receptor set was obtained from a man between 45 and 60 years old with active or convalescent COVID-19.

This clone appeared a few times. The chain recombines TRBV2 with TRBJ2-7, with D perhaps TRBD2 (6 bases). Trimming left V 0 bases short and J 6 bases short, with 9 bases between. Germline V gene sequence: CDR1 SNHLY, CDR2 FYNNEI. This CDR3 is built from 13 residues. CDR3 region: CASSEAEGGEQYF. CDR3 bases: TGTGCCAGCAGTGAAGCGGAGGGCGGCGAGCAGTACTTC.

This clone was recorded only once. The chain joins TRBV3-1 (or the pseudogene TRBV3-2) to TRBJ2-3; 11 positions match TRBD2. CDR1 LGHDT and CDR2 YNNKEL come from the germline V gene (reference sequence). The CDR3 is 16 amino acids. J was trimmed by 0 bases and V by 4 bases; bases with no gene match: 3. CDR3 loop: CASSLLAGVSTDTQYF. Written as DNA, the CDR3 is TGTGCCAGCAGCCTACTAGCGGGGGTTAGCACAGATACGCAGTATTTT.

This clone has only one observation. V usage is TRBV18 and J usage is TRBJ1-4; 8 bases are a match to TRBD1. CDR1 and CDR2 (germline): KGHSH, LQKENI. V trimming: 3 bases; J trimming: 8 bases; junction bases outside the gene matches: 11. This CDR3 has 16 residues. The CDR3: CASSPAPAGGGEKLFF. The CDR3 nucleotides read TGTGCCAGCTCACCCGCCCCGGCAGGGGGCGGGGAAAAACTGTTTTTT.

The chain carries TRBV7-6 and TRBJ2-5, with TRBD2 as a possible D gene (5 bases). The germline gives CDR1 SGHVS, CDR2 FNYEAQ. The CDR3 covers 13 residues. V lost 5 bases and J lost 0, with 7 bases in between. The CDR3, as DNA: TGTGCCAGCAGCCCGGGGTACCAAGAGACCCAGTACTTC. This encodes CASSPGYQETQYF.

This clone was observed a single time. J is TRBJ1-2 and V is TRBV19, with D tentatively TRBD1 (5 bases). Germline V lookup: CDR1 LNHDA, CDR2 SQIVND (reference sequence). V was pared by 5 bases and J by 3 bases, with 16 bases between. CDR3 size: 15 residues. CDR3 sequence: CASSGLSGMDYGYTF. CDR3 coding DNA: TGTGCCAGTAGTGGTCTGTCAGGGATGGACTATGGCTACACCTTC.

CDR3 bases: TGTGCCAGCAGCTTAGCCGGACAGGGGGGTCCTGGAAACACCATATATTTT. Translated, it gives CASSLAGQGGPGNTIYF. V is TRBV7-6 and J is TRBJ1-3; 10 bases agree with TRBD1. With 0 bases clipped from V and 2 bases from J, the junction kept 4 bases outside the gene matches. The CDR3 is made up of 17 amino acids. Germline V gives CDR1 SGHVS, CDR2 FNYEAQ. Using reference TRBV7-6 and TRBJ1-3 for the parts outside the CDR3, the full variable domain is GAGVSQSPRYKVTKRGQDVALRCDPISGHVSLYWYRQALGQGPEFLTYFNYEAQQDKSGLPNDRFSAERPEGSISTLTIQRTEQRDSAMYRCASSLAGQGGPGNTIYFGEGSWLTVV.

The rearrangement links TRBV3-1 (or the pseudogene TRBV3-2) to TRBJ2-7; tentatively, D is TRBD2 (6 bases). CDR3 size: 14 residues. V lost 3 bases to trimming and J lost 4 bases, with 13 bases between them. Germline CDR1 is LGHDT and CDR2 is YNNKEL (reference sequence). Written as DNA, the CDR3 is TGTGCCAGCAGCCACCGACTAGGCCCATACGAGCAGTACTTC. It specifies CASSHRLGPYEQYF.